This TCR beta chain was captured by sequencing in a study of technical replicates of blood from a handful of donors. Repertoires were generated with immunoSEQ multiplex PCR, while TCRdb's copy carries only in-frame clones and drops some. The sample has roughly 93,000 clones; 95% are singletons. In germline, CDR1 is WNHNN, CDR2 SYGVQD (reference sequence). The CDR3 has 15 amino acids. V dropped 6 bases and J dropped 4 bases, with 15 bases sitting between them. This receptor was identified in a human donor in good health. This chain uses TRBV10-1 with TRBJ1-4; D possibly corresponds to TRBD1 (6 bases). The sequenced sample was T cells isolated from PBMCs. The DNA of the CDR3 is TGCGCCAGCAGACATCCGGACAGTTGTAATGAAAAACTGTTTTTT. This sequence encodes CASRHPDSCNEKLFF.